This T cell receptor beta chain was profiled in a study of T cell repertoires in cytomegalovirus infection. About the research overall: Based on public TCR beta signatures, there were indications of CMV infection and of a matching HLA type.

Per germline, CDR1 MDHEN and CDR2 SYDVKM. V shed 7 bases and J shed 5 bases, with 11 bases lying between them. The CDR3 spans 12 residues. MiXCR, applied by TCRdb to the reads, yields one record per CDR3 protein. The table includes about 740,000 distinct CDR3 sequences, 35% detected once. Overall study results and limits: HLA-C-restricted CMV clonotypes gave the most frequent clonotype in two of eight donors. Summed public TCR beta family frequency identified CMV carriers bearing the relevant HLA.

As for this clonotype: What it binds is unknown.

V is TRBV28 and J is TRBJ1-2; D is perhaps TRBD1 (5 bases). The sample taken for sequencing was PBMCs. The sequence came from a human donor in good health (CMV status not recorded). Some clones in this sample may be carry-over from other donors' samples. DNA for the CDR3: TGTGCCAGCACGATAGCAGGGTATGGCTACACCTTC. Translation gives CASTIAGYGYTF.